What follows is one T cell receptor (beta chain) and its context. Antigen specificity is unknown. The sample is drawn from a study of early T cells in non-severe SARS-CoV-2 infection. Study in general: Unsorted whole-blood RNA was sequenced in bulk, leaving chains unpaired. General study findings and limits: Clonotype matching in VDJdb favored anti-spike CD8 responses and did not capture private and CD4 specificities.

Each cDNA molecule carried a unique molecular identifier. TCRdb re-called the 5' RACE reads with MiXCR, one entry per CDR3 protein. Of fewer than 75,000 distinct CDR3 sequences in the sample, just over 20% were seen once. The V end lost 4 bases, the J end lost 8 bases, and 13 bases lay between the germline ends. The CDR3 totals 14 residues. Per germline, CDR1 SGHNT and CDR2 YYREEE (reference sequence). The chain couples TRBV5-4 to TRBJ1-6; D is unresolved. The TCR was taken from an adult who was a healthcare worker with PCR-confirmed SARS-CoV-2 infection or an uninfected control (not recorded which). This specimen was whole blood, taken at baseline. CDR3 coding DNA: TGTGCCAGCAGCCCCCCGGGGTCACATTCACCCCTCCACTTT. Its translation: CASSPPGSHSPLHF.